This TCR beta chain was sequenced during a study of identical twins. As for this clonotype: The antigen remains unidentified.

The germline V gene encodes CDR1 SGHRS and CDR2 YFSETQ. The V segment lost 0 bases and the J segment 7 bases; nucleotides outside the gene matches: 5. CDR3 length: 14 amino acids. Study outcomes and limitations: Rather than following the same donors, the conclusions depended on cross-sectional statistical analysis. Fewer insertions marked abundant cord blood beta clonotypes; young adult naive trended weakly, memory not at all.

Each CDR3 protein gets one entry after TCRdb re-called the 5' RACE reads with MiXCR. Of 470,000 or so distinct CDR3 sequences listed, 24% are singletons. This same sample was also part of a study on T cells expressing NK-cell markers. According to that study: Alpha-beta TCR T cells were the sole sorting target in several experiments, owing to an anti-gamma-delta TCR antibody. A range of roughly 1.0-8% of CD8+ T cells consisted of dominant NKG2C+ clonotypes in about six donors.

This rearrangement joins TRBV5-1 to TRBJ1-1; the match to TRBD1 covers 8 bases. Source material: CD4+ T cells sorted from blood. The receptor comes from a woman aged 18-29 years in good health. The CDR3 coding sequence is TGCGCCAGCAGCTTGGGAGGGACAGGTATTGAAGCTTTCTTT. This codes for CASSLGGTGIEAFF. Full variable domain (rest looked up from reference TRBV5-1 and TRBJ1-1): KAGVTQTPRYLIKTRGQQVTLSCSPISGHRSVSWYQQTPGQGLQFLFEYFSETQRNKGNFPGRFSGRQFSNSRSEMNVSTLELGDSALYLCASSLGGTGIEAFFGQGTRLTVV.